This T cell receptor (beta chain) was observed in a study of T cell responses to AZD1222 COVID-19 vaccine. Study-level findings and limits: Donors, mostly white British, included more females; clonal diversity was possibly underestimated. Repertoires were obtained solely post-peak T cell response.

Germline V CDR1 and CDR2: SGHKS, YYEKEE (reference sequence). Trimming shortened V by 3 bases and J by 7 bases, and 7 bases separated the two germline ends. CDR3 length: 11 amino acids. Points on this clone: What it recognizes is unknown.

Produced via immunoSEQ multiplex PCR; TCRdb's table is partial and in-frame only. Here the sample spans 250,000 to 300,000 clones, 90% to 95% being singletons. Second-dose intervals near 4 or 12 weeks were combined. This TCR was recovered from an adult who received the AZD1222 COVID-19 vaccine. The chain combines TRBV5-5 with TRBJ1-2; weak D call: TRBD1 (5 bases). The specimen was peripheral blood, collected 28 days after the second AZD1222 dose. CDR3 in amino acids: CASSWDGGYTF. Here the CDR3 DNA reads TGTGCCAGCAGCTGGGACGGTGGCTACACCTTC.